This paragraph reports one T cell receptor (beta chain). Its antigen is not known. This sample stems from a study of radiation and T cells in renal cell carcinoma. Study-wide results and limits: In blood, top tumor clones expanded by 2 weeks, shrinking by 4.

Measured with immunoSEQ multiplex PCR; TCRdb has only the in-frame clones, and not every one. Of about 130,000 clones listed, about 88% were seen once; the top ten hold over 4.5%. Indicated time point: blood 2 weeks post-SBRT. The treatment: 15 Gy SBRT to primary tumor, nephrectomy 4 weeks later. Radiation-treated patients gave blood at baseline, week 2 and week 4. Germline lookup yields CDR1 SGHRS and CDR2 YFSETQ. The CDR3 runs 14 residues. Trimming at V came to 4 bases and at J to 6 bases, leaving 6 bases not matched to a gene. The sample was blood, taken from a patient whose treatment included radiotherapy and nephrectomy. The origin of this receptor is a woman in her 70s with renal cell carcinoma. V and J are TRBV5-1 and TRBJ2-3; 9 bases align to TRBD1. CDR3 nucleotides: TGCGCCAGCAGCCCGGGACAGGGCATGGATACGCAGTATTTT. It translates to CASSPGQGMDTQYF. The whole variable domain, remainder taken from reference TRBV5-1 and TRBJ2-3, is KAGVTQTPRYLIKTRGQQVTLSCSPISGHRSVSWYQQTPGQGLQFLFEYFSETQRNKGNFPGRFSGRQFSNSRSEMNVSTLELGDSALYLCASSPGQGMDTQYFGPGTRLTVL.